This TCR beta chain originates from a study of blood T cell repertoires in COVID-19. Study background: Whether acute or convalescent, the COVID-19 samples came from the United States, Italy and Spain. T cells, B-cell-depleted T cells, or PBMCs provided the cDNA or gDNA that served as material.

The assay was immunoSEQ multiplex PCR, and TCRdb's table has in-frame clones only and misses some. Of fewer than 200,000 clones in the sample, about 86% were seen once. The sequence was obtained from a middle-aged man with active or convalescent COVID-19. Sequences were obtained from peripheral blood.

CDR3 sequence reads: CASRLDLTGNQPQHF. The CDR3 DNA follows: TGTGCCAGCAGATTGGACCTAACGGGGAATCAGCCCCAGCATTTT. The chain joins TRBV6-5 to TRBJ1-5; D is undetermined. The CDR3 is 15 amino acids. Looked up from germline, CDR1 is MNHEY and CDR2 is SVGAGI. V shed 6 bases and J shed 4 bases, with 16 bases lying between them.